Here is one TCR beta chain with its context. Its specificity is unknown. This sample is drawn from a study of T-cell reconstitution after alpha-beta-depleted transplantation in children. General study points: T-cell counts and diversity at one year post-transplant came mainly from newly produced T cells. Surviving thymic progenitors and recipient T cells were the source of high TCRbeta diversity at day 60 in some patients.

A TCRbeta library incorporating unique molecular identifiers was prepared. TCRdb re-called the PCR reads through MiXCR, storing one row per CDR3 protein. The data show about 600,000 distinct CDR3 sequences, approximately 13% seen once. The V and J ends lost 7 bases and 4 bases respectively, with 12 bases between them. The CDR3 is 12 residues long. The germline V gene has CDR1 SQVTM and CDR2 ANQGSEA. This receptor was taken from a male patient between 10 and 17 years old who had a stem cell transplant for acute myeloid leukemia, so the T cells may come from the graft donor. The sequencing used PBMCs, mostly from graft donor cells, collected 360 days after TCRalphabeta/CD19-depleted stem cell transplant. This sequence joins TRBV29-1 and TRBJ2-3; TRBD2 is a possible D gene (7 bases). CDR3 in DNA: TGCAGCGAGGGGGGGGACCCAGATACGCAGTATTTT. Encoded protein: CSEGGDPDTQYF.